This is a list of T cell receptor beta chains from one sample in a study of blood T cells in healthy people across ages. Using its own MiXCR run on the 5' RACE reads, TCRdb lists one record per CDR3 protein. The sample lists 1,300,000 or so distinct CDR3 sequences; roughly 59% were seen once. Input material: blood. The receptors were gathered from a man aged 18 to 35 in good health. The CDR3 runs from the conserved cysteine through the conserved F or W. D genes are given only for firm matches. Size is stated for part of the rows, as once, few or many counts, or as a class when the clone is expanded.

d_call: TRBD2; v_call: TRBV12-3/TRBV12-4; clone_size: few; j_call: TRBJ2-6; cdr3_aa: CASGTAGADGANVLTF; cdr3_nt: TGTGCCAGCGGTACTGCGGGAGCCGATGGGGCCAACGTCCTGACTTTC
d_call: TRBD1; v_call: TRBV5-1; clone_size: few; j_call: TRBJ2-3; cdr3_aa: CASSSNRGWTDTQYF; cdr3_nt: TGCGCCAGCAGCTCTAACAGGGGATGGACAGATACGCAGTATTTT
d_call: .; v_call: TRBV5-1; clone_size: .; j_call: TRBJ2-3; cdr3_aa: CASSGRTGSTDTQYF; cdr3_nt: TGCGCCAGCAGCGGGAGGACAGGAAGCACAGATACGCAGTATTTT
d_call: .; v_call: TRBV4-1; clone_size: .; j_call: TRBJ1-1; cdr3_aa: CASSQDGSGRGMNTEAFF; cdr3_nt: TGCGCCAGCAGCCAAGATGGGAGCGGCAGGGGTATGAACACTGAAGCTTTCTTT
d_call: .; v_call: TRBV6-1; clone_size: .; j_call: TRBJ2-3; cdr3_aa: CASSARYSTDTQYF; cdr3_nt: TGTGCCAGCAGTGCCCGGTACAGCACAGATACGCAGTATTTT
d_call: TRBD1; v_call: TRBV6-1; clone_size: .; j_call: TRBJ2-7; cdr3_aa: CASSGDTGGNFYEQYF; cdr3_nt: TGTGCCAGCAGTGGGGATACAGGGGGTAACTTCTACGAGCAGTACTTC
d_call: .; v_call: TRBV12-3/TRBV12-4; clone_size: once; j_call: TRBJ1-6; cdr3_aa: CASTRKGSLASPLHF; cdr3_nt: TGTGCCAGCACCAGAAAGGGATCGCTGGCTTCACCCCTCCACTTT
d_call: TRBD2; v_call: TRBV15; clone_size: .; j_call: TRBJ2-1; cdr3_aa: CATSRDGLANEQFF; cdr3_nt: TGTGCCACCAGCAGAGACGGACTAGCCAATGAGCAGTTCTTC
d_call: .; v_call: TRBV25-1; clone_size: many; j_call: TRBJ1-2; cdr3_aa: CASSVPGMNYGYTF; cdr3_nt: TGTGCCAGCAGTGTACCGGGGATGAACTATGGCTACACCTTC
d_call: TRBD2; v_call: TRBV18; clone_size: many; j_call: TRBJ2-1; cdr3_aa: CASALGLAGGNEQFF; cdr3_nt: TGTGCCAGCGCCCTGGGACTAGCGGGCGGAAATGAGCAGTTCTTC
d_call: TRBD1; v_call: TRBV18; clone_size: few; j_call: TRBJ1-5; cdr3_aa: CASSPGQGGLNQPQHF; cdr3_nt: TGTGCCAGCTCACCGGGACAGGGAGGGCTCAATCAGCCCCAGCATTTT
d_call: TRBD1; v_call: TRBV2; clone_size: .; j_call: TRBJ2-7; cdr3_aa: CASVRQGYYEQYF; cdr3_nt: TGTGCCAGCGTCAGACAGGGATACTACGAGCAGTACTTC
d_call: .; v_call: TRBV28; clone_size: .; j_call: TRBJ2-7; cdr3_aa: CASRPDLFYEQYF; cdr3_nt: TGTGCCAGCAGACCTGATTTGTTCTACGAGCAGTACTTC
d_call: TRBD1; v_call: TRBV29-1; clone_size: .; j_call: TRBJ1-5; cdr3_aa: CNVRDRVNQPQHF; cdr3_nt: TGCAACGTTAGGGACAGGGTGAATCAGCCCCAGCATTTT
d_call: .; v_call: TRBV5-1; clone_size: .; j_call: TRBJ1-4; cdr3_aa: CASSGYRFNEKLFF; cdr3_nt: TGCGCCAGCAGCGGCTACAGATTTAATGAAAAACTGTTTTTT
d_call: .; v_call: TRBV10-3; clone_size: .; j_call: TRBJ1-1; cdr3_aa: CAITMDSSTEAFF; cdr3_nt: TGTGCCATCACCATGGACAGCTCGACCGAAGCTTTCTTT
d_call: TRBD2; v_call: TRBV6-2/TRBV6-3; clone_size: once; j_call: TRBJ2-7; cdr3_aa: CASSYPPRGGSYEQYF; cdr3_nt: TGTGCCAGCAGTTATCCCCCTCGCGGGGGGTCGTACGAGCAGTACTTC
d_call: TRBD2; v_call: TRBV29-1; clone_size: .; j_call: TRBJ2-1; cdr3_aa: CSVLGSGGVNGQFF; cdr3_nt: TGCAGTGTCCTCGGAAGCGGGGGGGTGAATGGGCAGTTCTTC
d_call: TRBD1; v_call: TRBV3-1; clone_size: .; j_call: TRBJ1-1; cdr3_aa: CASSPYLAAQGPNTEAFF; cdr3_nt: TGTGCCAGCAGCCCCTACCTCGCCGCACAGGGGCCCAACACTGAAGCTTTCTTT
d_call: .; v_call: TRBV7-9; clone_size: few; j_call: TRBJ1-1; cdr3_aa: CASSLPGLGTEAFF; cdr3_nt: TGTGCCAGCAGCTTGCCTGGGTTGGGTACTGAAGCTTTCTTT